The T cell receptor beta chain described here comes from a study of naive and memory T cell subsets. Four subsets defined by CD45RA and CD27 were sorted after CD3, CD4, CD8 and live/dead staining. CDR3 size: 14 residues. Trimming removed 4 bases from V and 3 bases from J, with 13 bases in between. Germline V CDR1 and CDR2: ENHRY, SYGVKD. Two oligonucleotides, mixed equimolar, formed the beta constant-region primer covering TRBC1 and TRBC2. TCRdb re-analysed the UMI-ligation and nested PCR reads in MiXCR, keeping a single row per CDR3 protein. The sample carries approximately 140,000 distinct CDR3 sequences, about 15% recorded once.

The chain is built from TRBV10-3 and TRBJ2-7; TRBD1 might be the D (5 bases). The sample comprised naive CD4+ T cells from blood. The receptor was isolated from a human donor in good health. The CDR3 sequence: CAISVVRGGYEQYF. The CDR3 DNA sequence: TGTGCCATCAGTGTTGTTAGGGGTGGCTACGAGCAGTACTTC.